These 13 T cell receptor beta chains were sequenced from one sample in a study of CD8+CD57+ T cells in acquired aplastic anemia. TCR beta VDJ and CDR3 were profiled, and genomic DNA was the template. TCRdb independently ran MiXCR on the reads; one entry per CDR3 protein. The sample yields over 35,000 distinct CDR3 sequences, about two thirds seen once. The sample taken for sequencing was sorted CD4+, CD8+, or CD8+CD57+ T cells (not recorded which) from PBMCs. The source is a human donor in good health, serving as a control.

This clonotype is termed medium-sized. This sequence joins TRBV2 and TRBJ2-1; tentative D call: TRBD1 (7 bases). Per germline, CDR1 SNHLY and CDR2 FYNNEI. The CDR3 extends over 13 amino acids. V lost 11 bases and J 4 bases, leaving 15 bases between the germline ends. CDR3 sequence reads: CAGLTGTYNEQFF. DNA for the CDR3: TGTGCCGGCCTGACAGGGACTTACAATGAGCAGTTCTTC.

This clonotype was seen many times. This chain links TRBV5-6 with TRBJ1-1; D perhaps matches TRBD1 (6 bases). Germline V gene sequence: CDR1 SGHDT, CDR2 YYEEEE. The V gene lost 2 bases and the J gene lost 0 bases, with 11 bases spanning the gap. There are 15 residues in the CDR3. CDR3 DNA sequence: TGTGCCAGCAGCTTTTTGACAGGAATGAACACTGAAGCTTTCTTT. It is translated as CASSFLTGMNTEAFF.

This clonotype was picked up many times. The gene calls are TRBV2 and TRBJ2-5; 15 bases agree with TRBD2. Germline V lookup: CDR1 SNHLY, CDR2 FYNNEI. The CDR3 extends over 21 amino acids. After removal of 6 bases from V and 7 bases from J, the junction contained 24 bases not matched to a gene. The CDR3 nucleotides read TGTGCCAGCAGCGAAACTACCTTGCCCGGACTAGCGGGGGGGGGTCGGGGGACCCAGTACTTC. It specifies CASSETTLPGLAGGGRGTQYF.

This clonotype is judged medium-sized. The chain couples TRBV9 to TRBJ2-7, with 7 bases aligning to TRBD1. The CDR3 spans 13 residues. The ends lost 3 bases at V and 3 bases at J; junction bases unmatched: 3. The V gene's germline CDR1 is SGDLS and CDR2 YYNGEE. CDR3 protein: CASSAQGDYEQYF. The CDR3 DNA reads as TGTGCCAGCAGCGCGCAGGGGGACTACGAGCAGTACTTC.

CDR3 DNA: TGTGCCAGTAGTACGAGCGGGGATACGCAGTATTTT. Translating it yields CASSTSGDTQYF. The chain recombines TRBV19 with TRBJ2-3; D might be TRBD2 (6 bases). Germline CDR1 reads LNHDA; CDR2 reads SQIVND (reference sequence). This CDR3 is 12 amino acids long. V lost 4 bases, J lost 6 bases, and 8 bases lay in between.

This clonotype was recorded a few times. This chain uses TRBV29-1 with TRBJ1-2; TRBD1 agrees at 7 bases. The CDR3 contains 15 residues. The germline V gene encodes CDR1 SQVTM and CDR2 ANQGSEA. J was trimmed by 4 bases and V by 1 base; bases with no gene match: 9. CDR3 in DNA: TGCAGCGTTGAAGGGAGACAGGGCTGGGGCTATGGCTACACCTTC. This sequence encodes CSVEGRQGWGYGYTF.

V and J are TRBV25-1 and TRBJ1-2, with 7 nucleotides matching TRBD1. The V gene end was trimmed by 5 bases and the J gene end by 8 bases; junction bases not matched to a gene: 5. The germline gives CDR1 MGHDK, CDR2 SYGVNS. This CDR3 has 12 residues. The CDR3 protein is CASSTGALGYTF. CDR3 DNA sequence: TGTGCCAGCAGTACAGGGGCCCTCGGCTACACCTTC.

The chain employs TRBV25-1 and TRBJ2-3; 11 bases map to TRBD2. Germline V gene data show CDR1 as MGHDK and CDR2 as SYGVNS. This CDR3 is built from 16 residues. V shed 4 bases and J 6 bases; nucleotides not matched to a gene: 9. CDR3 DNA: TGTGCCAGCAGTGCCCTAGCGGGAGGTTGGGGGGATACGCAGTATTTT. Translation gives CASSALAGGWGDTQYF.

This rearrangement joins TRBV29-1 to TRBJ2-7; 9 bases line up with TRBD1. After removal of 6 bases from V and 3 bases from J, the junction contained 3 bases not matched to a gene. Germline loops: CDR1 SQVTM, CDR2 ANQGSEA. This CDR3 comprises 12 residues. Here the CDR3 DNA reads TGCAGCGTAGGACAGGGGATCTACGAGCAGTACTTC. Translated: CSVGQGIYEQYF.

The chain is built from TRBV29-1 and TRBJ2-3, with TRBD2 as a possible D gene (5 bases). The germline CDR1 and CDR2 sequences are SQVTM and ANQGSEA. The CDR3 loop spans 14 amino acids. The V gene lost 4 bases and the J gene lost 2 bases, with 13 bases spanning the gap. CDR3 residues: CSVVRAEVTDTQYF. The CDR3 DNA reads TGCAGCGTTGTCAGAGCGGAGGTCACAGATACGCAGTATTTT.

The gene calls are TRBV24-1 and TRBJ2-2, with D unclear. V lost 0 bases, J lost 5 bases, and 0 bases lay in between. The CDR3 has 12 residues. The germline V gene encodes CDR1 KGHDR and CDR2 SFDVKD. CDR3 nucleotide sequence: TGTGCCACCAGTGATTTGACCGGGGAGCTGTTTTTT. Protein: CATSDLTGELFF.

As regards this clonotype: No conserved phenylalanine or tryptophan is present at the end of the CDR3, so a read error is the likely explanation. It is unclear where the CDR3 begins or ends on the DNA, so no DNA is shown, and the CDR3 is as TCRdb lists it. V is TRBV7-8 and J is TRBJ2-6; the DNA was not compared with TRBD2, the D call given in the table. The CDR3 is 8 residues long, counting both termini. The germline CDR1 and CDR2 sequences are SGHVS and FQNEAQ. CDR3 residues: CASSLVAS.

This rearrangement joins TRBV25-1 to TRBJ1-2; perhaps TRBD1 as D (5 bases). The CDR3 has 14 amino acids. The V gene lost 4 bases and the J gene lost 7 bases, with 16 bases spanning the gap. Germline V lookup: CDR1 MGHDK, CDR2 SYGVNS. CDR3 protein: CASSGIGGIPGYTF. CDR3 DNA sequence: TGTGCCAGCAGTGGAATTGGGGGGATCCCTGGCTACACCTTC.